This paragraph covers one T cell receptor (beta chain) sequence. Its antigen remains unknown. This sample was taken from a study of T cell repertoires in cytomegalovirus infection. Whole-study context: Public TCR beta signatures marked donors with CMV infection and the matching HLA.

Per the germline V gene, CDR1 is DFQATT and CDR2 is SNEGSKA (reference sequence). Trimming pared 0 bases from V and 4 bases from J, leaving 15 bases between. The CDR3 is 15 residues long. TCRdb used MiXCR to reprocess the reads, holding one entry per CDR3 protein. The data hold about 890,000 distinct CDR3 sequences, with under 40% observed a single time. The V call is TRBV20-1, the J call TRBJ2-5; possible D gene TRBD2, 6 bases. The receptor comes from a human donor in good health (CMV status not recorded). Some clones in this sample may be carry-over from other donors' samples. The sequencing here drew on cultured CD8+ T cells from PBMCs, taken from culture after CMV antigen stimulation. The CDR3 sequence: CSARDGGMVSETQYF. The CDR3 nucleotides read TGCAGTGCTAGAGATGGAGGGATGGTGTCAGAGACCCAGTACTTC.